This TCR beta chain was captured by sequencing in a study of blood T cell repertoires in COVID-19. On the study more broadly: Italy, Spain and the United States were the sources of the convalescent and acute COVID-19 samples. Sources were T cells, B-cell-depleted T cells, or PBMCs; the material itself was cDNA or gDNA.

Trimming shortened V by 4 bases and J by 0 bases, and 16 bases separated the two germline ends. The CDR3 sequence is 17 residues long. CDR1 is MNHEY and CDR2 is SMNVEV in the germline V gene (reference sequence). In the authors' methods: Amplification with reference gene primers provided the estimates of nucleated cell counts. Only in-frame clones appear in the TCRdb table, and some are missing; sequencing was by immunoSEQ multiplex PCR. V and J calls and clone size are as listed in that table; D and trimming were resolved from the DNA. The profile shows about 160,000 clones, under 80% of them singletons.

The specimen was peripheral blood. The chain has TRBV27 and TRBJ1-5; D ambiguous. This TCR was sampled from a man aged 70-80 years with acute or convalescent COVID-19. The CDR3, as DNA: TGTGCCAGCAGTTCATTAGACTCGTCGGGTAGCAATCAGCCCCAGCATTTT. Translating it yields CASSSLDSSGSNQPQHF.